This T cell receptor (beta chain) stems from a study of blood T cell repertoires in COVID-19. CDR3 length equals 13 residues. Trimming cost V 1 base and J 5 bases, with 9 bases left between them. The germline V gene encodes CDR1 SGDLS and CDR2 YYNGEE. The assay was immunoSEQ multiplex PCR, and TCRdb's table has in-frame clones only and misses some. The profile shows around 99,000 clones, around 80% of them singletons. The sequenced sample consisted of peripheral blood. The clonotype comes from a man between 70 and 80 years old with acute or convalescent COVID-19. The chain carries TRBV9 and TRBJ1-1; tentative D call: TRBD1 (5 bases). CDR3: CASSVQGSTEAFF. In nucleotides, the CDR3 is TGTGCCAGCAGCGTACAGGGATCGACTGAAGCTTTCTTT.